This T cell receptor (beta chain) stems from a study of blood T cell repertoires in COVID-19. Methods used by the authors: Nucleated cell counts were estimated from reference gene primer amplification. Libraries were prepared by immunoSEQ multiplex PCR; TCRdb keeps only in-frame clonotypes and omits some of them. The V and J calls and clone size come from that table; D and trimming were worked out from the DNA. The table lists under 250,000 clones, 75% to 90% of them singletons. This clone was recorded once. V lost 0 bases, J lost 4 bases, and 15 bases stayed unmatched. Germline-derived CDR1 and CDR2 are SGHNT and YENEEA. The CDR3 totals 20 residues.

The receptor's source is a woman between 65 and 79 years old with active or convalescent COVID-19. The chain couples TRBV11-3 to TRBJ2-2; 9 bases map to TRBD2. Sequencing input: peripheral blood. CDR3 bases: TGTGCCAGCAGCTTAGAGTTCGGGCTAGCGGGAAGGGAGAGCACCGGGGAGCTGTTTTTT. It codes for CASSLEFGLAGRESTGELFF.